One T cell receptor beta chain is described in this entry. The germline gene is not matched at one end of the junction; a read error may be the cause. These data belong to a study of tumor and adjacent non-tumor tissue in lung cancer. Turning to the study itself: The cohort had roughly 12 adenocarcinoma, a couple of squamous cell and 1 small cell patients.

A modified ARM-PCR protocol with three rounds of nested PCR amplified TCRbeta. One entry per CDR3 protein, called by TCRdb with MiXCR from the multiplex PCR reads. The sample lists 60,000 to 85,000 distinct CDR3 sequences; 76% were seen once. RNA was extracted from bulk tissue without any cell sorting. Distant lung tissue was collected more than 3 cm away from the tumor edge. Per the germline V gene, CDR1 is SQVTM and CDR2 is ANQGSEA. CDR3 size: 15 residues. The specimen was distant non-tumor lung tissue. The chain joins TRBV29-1 to TRBJ2-7; a possible D gene is TRBD1 (5 bases). This receptor was taken from a man aged 60-69 years with non-small cell lung cancer. The CDR3 protein is CSVAALDMGRFEHYF. CDR3 sequence (DNA): TGCAGCGTCGCTGCACTCGACATGGGGCGCTTCGAGCATTACTTC.